The 28 T cell receptor beta chains presented below share a single source sample, sequenced in a study of blood T cell repertoires in COVID-19. The method was immunoSEQ multiplex PCR; TCRdb's version includes in-frame clones alone and lacks a portion of them. Among about 90,000 clones listed, more than 75% were seen once. Sequencing was performed on peripheral blood. All receptors come from a man aged 65 to 79 with acute or convalescent COVID-19.

This sequence joins TRBV7-6 and TRBJ2-2, with TRBD1 matching over 8 bases. This CDR3 has 15 amino acids. CDR1 SGHVS and CDR2 FNYEAQ come from the germline V gene. With 4 bases clipped from V and 3 bases from J, the junction kept 4 bases outside the gene matches. The CDR3, as DNA: TGTGCCAGCAGCTCCAGGGGGCGCGACACCGGGGAGCTGTTTTTT. Translating it yields CASSSRGRDTGELFF.

This chain connects TRBV19 to TRBJ1-2; the match to TRBD1 covers 8 bases. The ends lost 0 bases at V and 10 bases at J; junction bases unmatched: 4. The CDR3 extends over 13 amino acids. CDR1 and CDR2 from the germline V gene are LNHDA and SQIVND (reference sequence). CDR3 in DNA: TGTGCCAGTAGTATAGACCCGGACAGGGCCTACACCTTC. Its protein product is CASSIDPDRAYTF. Looking up the rest from reference TRBV19 and TRBJ1-2 gives the full variable domain: DGGITQSPKYLFRKEGQNVTLSCEQNLNHDAMYWYRQDPGQGLRLIYYSQIVNDFQKGDIAEGYSVSREKKESFPLTVTSAQKNPTAFYLCASSIDPDRAYTFGSGTRLTVV.

V and J are TRBV7-9 and TRBJ1-3, with TRBD1 as a possible D gene (6 bases). Between the trimmed V and J ends, which lost 4 bases and 1 base, there was a span of 14 bases. This CDR3 is built from 16 residues. Germline V CDR1 and CDR2: SEHNR, FQNEAQ (reference sequence). CDR3 in amino acids: CASSSRQVLSGNTIYF. CDR3 in DNA: TGTGCCAGCAGCTCCCGACAGGTCTTGTCTGGAAACACCATATATTTT. Complete variable domain (other parts from reference TRBV7-9 and TRBJ1-3): DTGVSQNPRHKITKRGQNVTFRCDPISEHNRLYWYRQTLGQGPEFLTYFQNEAQLEKSRLLSDRFSAERPKGSFSTLEIQRTEQGDSAMYLCASSSRQVLSGNTIYFGEGSWLTVV.

This clone appeared a few times. The rearrangement joins TRBV5-1 to TRBJ2-5, with a tentative D call TRBD2 (6 bases). The CDR3 extends over 14 amino acids. With 4 bases removed from V and 4 bases from J, the gap between germline ends came to 14 bases. Per the germline V gene, CDR1 is SGHRS and CDR2 is YFSETQ. The CDR3 loop reads CASSGTGGTETQYF. In nucleotides, the CDR3 is TGCGCCAGCAGCGGAACAGGAGGGACAGAGACCCAGTACTTC.

The gene calls are TRBV24-1 and TRBJ2-7; D is unclear. CDR3 length equals 12 residues. The V end lost 7 bases, the J end lost 4 bases, and 10 bases lay between the germline ends. CDR1 KGHDR and CDR2 SFDVKD come from the germline V gene. The CDR3 nucleotides read TGTGCCACCAGCCCAAAGCAATACGAGCAGTACGTC. This sequence encodes CATSPKQYEQYV.

The V gene is TRBV9, the J gene TRBJ1-1; TRBD1 agrees at 11 bases. With V trimmed by 0 bases and J by 0 bases, 1 base remained unmatched. The CDR3 totals 16 residues. Per the germline V gene, CDR1 is SGDLS and CDR2 is YYNGEE. CDR3 in amino acids: CASSVGTGGLNTEAFF. CDR3 nucleotide sequence: TGTGCCAGCAGCGTAGGGACAGGGGGCCTGAACACTGAAGCTTTCTTT.

CDR3 nucleotides: TGTGCCAGCAGCCAAGCCCTCTCCGAGGTCTATGGCTACACCTTC. Translating it yields CASSQALSEVYGYTF. The V and J genes are TRBV14 and TRBJ1-2; D is unclear. The germline V gene encodes CDR1 SGHDN and CDR2 FVKESK. V lost 1 base and J lost 4, with 13 bases in between. The CDR3 contains 15 residues.

The chain combines TRBV21-1 with TRBJ2-1; the DNA was not compared with TRBD2, the D call given in the table. TRBV21-1 is a recognized pseudogene. CDR3 length equals 20 residues. CDR3 in amino acids: CASSKDLAGGSLVMRHEQFF. The CDR3 region has the DNA TGTGCCAGCAGCAAAGATTTAGCGGGGGGCTCTCTGGTGATGCGACATGAGCAGTTCTTC.

The chain couples TRBV23-1 to TRBJ2-1; 8 nucleotides agree with TRBD2. TRBV23-1 is designated an ORF whose function remains uncertain. Trimming cost V 1 base and J 5 bases; bases outside gene matches: 16. The CDR3 is made up of 19 amino acids. CDR3 residues: CASSQWHPTGGIPNNEQFF. The CDR3 region has the DNA TGCGCCAGCAGTCAATGGCACCCAACGGGGGGGATACCGAACAATGAGCAGTTCTTC.

This clone was detected only a few times. The J gene is TRBJ2-7, the V gene TRBV11-2; maybe TRBD2 (5 bases). V lost 4 bases to trimming and J lost 3 bases, with 19 bases between them. The CDR3 is 16 residues long. Per the germline V gene, CDR1 is SGHAT and CDR2 is FQNNGV. The CDR3 here is CASSSISGRGLYEQYF. CDR3 DNA sequence: TGTGCCAGCAGCTCCATATCGGGTAGAGGGCTCTACGAGCAGTACTTC.

The chain joins TRBV7-9 to TRBJ2-3, with D tentatively TRBD2 (7 bases). The CDR3 consists of 15 residues. V shed 4 bases and J shed 1 base, with 12 bases lying between them. The germline V gene encodes CDR1 SEHNR and CDR2 FQNEAQ (reference sequence). The CDR3 nucleotides read TGTGCCAGCAGCTCCGGGGGGCCGGGCACAGATACGCAGTATTTT. Residues: CASSSGGPGTDTQYF.

J is TRBJ1-4 and V is TRBV6-5, with 7 bases fitting TRBD1. The CDR3 loop spans 13 amino acids. Trimming at V came to 6 bases and at J to 5 bases, leaving 3 bases not matched to a gene. The germline V gene encodes CDR1 MNHEY and CDR2 SVGAGI. This CDR3 reads CASRTGPNEKLFF. The CDR3 DNA follows: TGTGCCAGCAGGACAGGGCCGAATGAAAAACTGTTTTTT.

This clone was picked up a small number of times. Written as DNA, the CDR3 is TGTGCCAGCGTGTTAGGTTATGGGGGCCTCACTGAAGCTTTCTTT. This sequence encodes CASVLGYGGLTEAFF. J is TRBJ1-1 and V is TRBV6-5; possible D gene TRBD1, 6 bases. The germline V and J ends were trimmed by 8 bases and 4 bases, with 20 bases remaining between them. Germline V gives CDR1 MNHEY, CDR2 SVGAGI. This CDR3 is 15 amino acids long.

A few counts support this clone. The CDR3 DNA sequence: TGTGCCAGCAGTACTGGACTAGCGGGAGGAGTGACCCAGTACTTC. Translating it yields CASSTGLAGGVTQYF. The chain links TRBV28 to TRBJ2-5; 14 bases match TRBD2. Germline loops: CDR1 MDHEN, CDR2 SYDVKM. This CDR3 spans 15 amino acids. With 5 bases clipped from V and 7 bases from J, the junction kept 6 bases outside the gene matches. Drawing the rest from reference TRBV28 and TRBJ2-5, the complete variable domain is DVKVTQSSRYLVKRTGEKVFLECVQDMDHENMFWYRQDPGLGLRLIYFSYDVKMKEKGDIPEGYSVSREKKERFSLILESASTNQTSMYLCASSTGLAGGVTQYFGPGTRLLVL.

This chain joins TRBV6-2 or TRBV6-3 and TRBJ1-1; 10 positions match TRBD1. Germline-derived CDR1 and CDR2 are MNHEY and SVGEGT. The CDR3 has 16 residues. The J segment lost 6 bases and the V segment lost 2 bases, leaving 9 bases of the junction unmatched. The CDR3 DNA is TGTGCCAGCAGTTACGGGGGACAGGGGCGAGGTGCTGAAGCTTTCTTT. Amino acids: CASSYGGQGRGAEAFF.

The genes are TRBV7-2 and TRBJ1-1; the D gene is possibly TRBD1 (5 bases). V lost 1 base and J 4 bases, leaving 13 bases between the germline ends. Germline V gives CDR1 SGHTA, CDR2 FQGNSA. The length of the CDR3 is 15 residues. Here the CDR3 DNA reads TGTGCCAGCAGCTTAGACGCGACAGCGTCCACTGAAGCTTTCTTT. Protein product: CASSLDATASTEAFF.

The chain couples TRBV5-1 to TRBJ2-5; no reliable D call. Germline V lookup: CDR1 SGHRS, CDR2 YFSETQ. Between the trimmed V and J ends, which lost 3 bases and 0 bases, there was a span of 9 bases. The CDR3 covers 14 residues. Here the CDR3 DNA reads TGCGCCAGCAGCTCCGTCCTGTACCAAGAGACCCAGTACTTC. Its translation is CASSSVLYQETQYF.

The J gene is TRBJ1-5, the V gene TRBV6-5; unclear D gene. Trimming shortened V by 10 bases and J by 1 base, and 11 bases separated the two germline ends. Germline loops: CDR1 MNHEY, CDR2 SVGAGI. The CDR3 spans 13 residues. CDR3: CATLLHSNQPQHF. CDR3 nucleotide sequence: TGTGCCACCTTACTGCACAGCAATCAGCCCCAGCATTTT.

The gene calls are TRBV11-2 and TRBJ1-2, with 7 bases fitting TRBD1. Per germline, CDR1 SGHAT and CDR2 FQNNGV. There are 13 residues in the CDR3. The V and J ends lost 2 bases and 6 bases, in that order; junction bases with no gene match: 3. The CDR3 protein is CASSLTDRDGYTF. In nucleotides, the CDR3 is TGTGCCAGCAGCTTAACCGACAGGGATGGCTACACCTTC.

J is TRBJ1-1 and V is TRBV7-9; a possible D gene is TRBD1 (6 bases). The CDR3 runs to 15 residues. The germline V and J ends were trimmed by 2 bases and 3 bases, with 13 bases remaining between them. CDR1 is SEHNR and CDR2 is FQNEAQ in the germline V gene (reference sequence). The CDR3 DNA reads TGTGCCAGCAGCTTATTAGGGGGTGGCGACACTGAAGCTTTCTTT. It specifies CASSLLGGGDTEAFF.

The rearrangement links TRBV3-1 (or the pseudogene TRBV3-2) to TRBJ2-4, with TRBD1 matching over 7 bases. V gave up 4 bases and J gave up 2 bases; unmatched junction bases: 8. Germline CDR1 reads LGHDT; CDR2 reads YNNKEL (reference sequence). The CDR3 is 16 amino acids. The DNA of the CDR3 is TGTGCCAGCAGCCGACAGGGACAGTCCCCCAAAAACATTCAGTACTTC. Translation gives CASSRQGQSPKNIQYF.

V usage is TRBV2 and J usage is TRBJ1-5; D unresolved. Germline lookup yields CDR1 SNHLY and CDR2 FYNNEI. The V gene lost 4 bases and the J gene lost 8 bases, with 6 bases spanning the gap. There are 11 residues in the CDR3. The CDR3 DNA is TGTGCCAGCAGTGGGGGAGAGCCCCAGCATTTT. This encodes CASSGGEPQHF.

This chain joins TRBV5-6 and TRBJ2-7; a weak D match, TRBD2 (5 bases). Germline-derived CDR1 and CDR2 are SGHDT and YYEEEE. This CDR3 has 16 residues. V dropped 5 bases and J dropped 0 bases, with 18 bases sitting between them. The CDR3 DNA reads as TGTGCCAGCAGTCGACCCCGGCGTCGGGGCTCCTACGAGCAGTACGTC. This encodes CASSRPRRRGSYEQYV.

The rearrangement uses TRBV6-2 or TRBV6-3 and TRBJ2-1, with TRBD1 matching 10 bases. Per germline, CDR1 MNHEY and CDR2 SVGEGT. J gave up 8 bases and V 2 bases, and 12 bases lay outside the gene matches. The CDR3 spans 17 residues. In nucleotides, the CDR3 is TGTGCCAGCAGTTACCCGCATTGGGACAGGGGAGGCGATGAGCAGTTCTTC. Translation gives CASSYPHWDRGGDEQFF.

This clone has a single count. The same CDR3 also results from other DNA sequences found in this sample. V usage is TRBV7-3 and J usage is TRBJ1-1, with TRBD1 matching over 7 bases. The CDR3 consists of 14 residues. Germline CDR1 is SGHTA and CDR2 is FQGTGA. With 5 bases clipped from V and 1 base from J, the junction kept 4 bases outside the gene matches. DNA for the CDR3: TGTGCCAGCAGCCTAGGGACAGCGAACACTGAAGCTTTCTTT. This sequence encodes CASSLGTANTEAFF.

V usage is TRBV7-3 and J usage is TRBJ1-2; TRBD1 matches 7 bases. The CDR3 length is 18 residues. Trimming took 0 bases from V and 0 from J; bases not matched to a gene: 10. Germline assignment: CDR1 SGHTA and CDR2 FQGTGA. The CDR3 DNA sequence: TGTGCCAGCAGCTTAACGGGGACAGATTTAGTCACTAACTATGGCTACACCTTC. Protein sequence: CASSLTGTDLVTNYGYTF.

The sample holds one count of this clone. The V gene is TRBV5-1, the J gene TRBJ2-1, with TRBD1 matching 9 bases. There are 15 residues in the CDR3. Unmatched junction bases numbered 7, after V lost 2 bases and J lost 7 bases. The germline CDR1 and CDR2 sequences are SGHRS and YFSETQ. The DNA for the CDR3 is TGCGCCAGCAGCTTAAATATTGGGACAGGGAATGAGCAGTTCTTC. This sequence encodes CASSLNIGTGNEQFF. The full variable domain, its missing parts supplied by reference TRBV5-1 and TRBJ2-1, is KAGVTQTPRYLIKTRGQQVTLSCSPISGHRSVSWYQQTPGQGLQFLFEYFSETQRNKGNFPGRFSGRQFSNSRSEMNVSTLELGDSALYLCASSLNIGTGNEQFFGPGTRLTVL.

CDR3 protein: CASARTRDGYTF. The CDR3 DNA reads TGTGCCAGTGCCAGAACTAGAGATGGCTACACCTTC. The V call is TRBV6-5, the J call TRBJ1-2; D unclear. The V gene lost 9 bases and the J gene lost 6 bases, with 14 bases spanning the gap. Germline loops: CDR1 MNHEY, CDR2 SVGAGI. The CDR3 runs to 12 residues.